Listed below are T cell receptor beta chains from one sample, sequenced in a study of human thymus T cells. Produced via immunoSEQ multiplex PCR; TCRdb's table is partial and in-frame only. Of roughly 60,000 clones listed, about 93% were seen once; the top ten hold approximately 6%. The sequencing sample was made of blood. All receptors derive from a boy younger than two with a congenital heart defect but otherwise immunologically healthy. CDR3s include the opening cysteine and the closing phenylalanine or tryptophan. A D gene is named only where the DNA matches it firmly.

>TRBD2|TRBJ2-7|TRBV6-5
CASSPSGGSYEQYF
TGTGCCAGCAGCCCTAGCGGGGGCTCCTACGAGCAGTACTTC
>.|TRBJ2-7|TRBV7-2
CASSPRPGTSYEQYF
TGTGCCAGCAGCCCCCGTCCCGGGACAAGCTACGAGCAGTACTTC
>.|TRBJ2-2|TRBV20-1
CSAINTGELFF
TGCAGTGCTATAAACACCGGGGAGCTGTTTTTT
>TRBD1|TRBJ2-1|TRBV9
CASSVALGQGADEQFF
TGTGCCAGCAGCGTAGCTTTGGGACAGGGGGCGGATGAGCAGTTCTTC
>.|TRBJ2-7|TRBV7-2
CASSSRPSYEQYF
TGTGCCAGCAGCTCACGACCATCCTACGAGCAGTACTTC
>TRBD2|TRBJ2-2|TRBV6-1
CASSWTSGSTGELFF
TGTGCCAGCAGCTGGACTAGCGGGAGTACCGGGGAGCTGTTTTTT
>TRBD2|TRBJ2-7|TRBV7-9
CASIGGGAHEQYF
TGTGCCAGCATCGGCGGGGGGGCCCACGAGCAGTACTTC
>.|TRBJ2-1|TRBV10-2
CASSEGTVSYNEQFF
TGCGCCAGCAGTGAGGGGACGGTTTCCTACAATGAGCAGTTCTTC
>TRBD2|TRBJ2-1|TRBV5-1
CASSVAGGSGEQFF
TGCGCCAGCAGCGTAGCGGGGGGGTCCGGTGAGCAGTTCTTC
>.|TRBJ2-7|TRBV10-1
CASSESGAVNYEQYF
TGCGCCAGCAGTGAGTCCGGGGCAGTAAACTACGAGCAGTACTTC
>.|TRBJ2-7|TRBV2
CASSETYSWLRQGEQYF
TGTGCCAGCAGTGAAACATACTCGTGGCTAAGACAAGGCGAGCAGTACTTC
>TRBD2|TRBJ2-3|TRBV6-5
CASSYEREATDTQYF
TGTGCCAGCAGTTACGAGCGGGAGGCCACAGATACGCAGTATTTT
>TRBD2|TRBJ2-7|TRBV4-2
CASSQDPLAGVGEQYF
TGTGCCAGCAGCCAAGACCCTCTAGCGGGAGTCGGAGAGCAGTACTTC
>TRBD2|TRBJ2-7|TRBV27
CASITKEKSGRPYEQYF
TGTGCCAGCATCACAAAAGAAAAAAGCGGGAGGCCTTACGAGCAGTACTTC
>.|TRBJ2-7|TRBV19
CASSPGQGAYEQYF
TGTGCCAGTAGCCCCGGGCAGGGAGCCTACGAGCAGTACTTC